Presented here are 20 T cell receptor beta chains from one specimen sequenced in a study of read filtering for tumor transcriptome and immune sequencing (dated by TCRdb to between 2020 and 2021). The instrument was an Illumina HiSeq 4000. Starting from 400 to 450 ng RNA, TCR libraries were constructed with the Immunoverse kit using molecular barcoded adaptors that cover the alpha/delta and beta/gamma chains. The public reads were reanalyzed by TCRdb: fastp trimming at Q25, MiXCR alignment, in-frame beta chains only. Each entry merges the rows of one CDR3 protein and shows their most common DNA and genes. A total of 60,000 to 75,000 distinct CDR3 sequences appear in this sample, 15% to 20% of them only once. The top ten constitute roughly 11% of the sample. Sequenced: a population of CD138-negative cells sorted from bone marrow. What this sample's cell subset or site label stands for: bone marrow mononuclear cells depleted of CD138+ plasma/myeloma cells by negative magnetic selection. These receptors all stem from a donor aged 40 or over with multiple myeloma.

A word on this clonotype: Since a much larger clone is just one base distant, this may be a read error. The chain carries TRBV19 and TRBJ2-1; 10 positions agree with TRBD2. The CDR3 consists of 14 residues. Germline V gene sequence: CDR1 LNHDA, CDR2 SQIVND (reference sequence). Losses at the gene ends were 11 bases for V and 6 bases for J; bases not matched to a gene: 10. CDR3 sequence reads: CASRASGGRNEQFF. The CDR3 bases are TGTGCCTCCCGGGCTAGCGGGGGCCGCAATGAGCAGTTCTTC.

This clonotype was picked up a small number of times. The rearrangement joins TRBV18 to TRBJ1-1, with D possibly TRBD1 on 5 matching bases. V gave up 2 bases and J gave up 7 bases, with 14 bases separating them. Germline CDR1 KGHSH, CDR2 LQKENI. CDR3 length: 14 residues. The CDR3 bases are TGTGCCAGCTCACCAGGGGGGTTTAAGGGTGAAGCTTTCTTT. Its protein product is CASSPGGFKGEAFF.

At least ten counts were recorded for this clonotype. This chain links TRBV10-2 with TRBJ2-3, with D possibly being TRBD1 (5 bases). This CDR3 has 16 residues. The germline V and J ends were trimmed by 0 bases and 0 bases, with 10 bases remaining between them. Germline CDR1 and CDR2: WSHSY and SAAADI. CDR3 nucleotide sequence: TGCGCCAGCAGTGAGTCGGGGCTCCGTAGCACAGATACGCAGTATTTT. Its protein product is CASSESGLRSTDTQYF.

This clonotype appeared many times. The CDR3 sequence: CASSEMVLAGDEQYF. CDR3 coding DNA: TGTGCCAGCAGTGAAATGGTACTAGCGGGAGACGAGCAGTACTTC. The chain recombines TRBV6-1 with TRBJ2-7; 11 positions agree with TRBD2. This CDR3 is built from 15 residues. V was pared by 2 bases and J by 5 bases, with 5 bases of the junction left unmatched. The V gene's germline CDR1 is MNHNS and CDR2 SASEGT.

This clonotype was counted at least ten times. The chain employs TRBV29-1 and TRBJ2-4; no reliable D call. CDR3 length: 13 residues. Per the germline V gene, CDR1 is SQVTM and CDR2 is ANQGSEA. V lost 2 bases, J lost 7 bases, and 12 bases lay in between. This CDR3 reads CSVESFRGNIQYF. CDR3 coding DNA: TGCAGCGTTGAATCCTTTAGAGGTAACATTCAGTACTTC. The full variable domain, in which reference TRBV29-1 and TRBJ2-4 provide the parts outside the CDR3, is SAVISQKPSRDICQRGTSLTIQCQVDSQVTMMFWYRQQPGQSLTLIATANQGSEATYESGFVIDKFPISRPNLTFSTLTVSNMSPEDSSIYLCSVESFRGNIQYFGAGTRLSVL.

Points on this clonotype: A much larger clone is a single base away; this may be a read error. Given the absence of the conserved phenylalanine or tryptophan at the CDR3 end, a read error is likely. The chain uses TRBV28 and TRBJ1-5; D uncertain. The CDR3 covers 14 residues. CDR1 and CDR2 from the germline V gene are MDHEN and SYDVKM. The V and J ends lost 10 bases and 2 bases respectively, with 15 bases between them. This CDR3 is CATLGARRNQPQHL. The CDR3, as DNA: TGTGCCACCCTGGGAGCACGGCGCAATCAGCCCCAGCATCTT.

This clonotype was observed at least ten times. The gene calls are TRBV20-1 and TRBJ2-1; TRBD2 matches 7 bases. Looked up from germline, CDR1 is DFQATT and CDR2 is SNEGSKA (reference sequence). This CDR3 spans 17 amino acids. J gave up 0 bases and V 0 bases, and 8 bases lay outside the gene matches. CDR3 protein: CSARDTGLVSSYNEQFF. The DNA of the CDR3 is TGCAGTGCTAGAGATACAGGACTAGTCAGCTCCTACAATGAGCAGTTCTTC.

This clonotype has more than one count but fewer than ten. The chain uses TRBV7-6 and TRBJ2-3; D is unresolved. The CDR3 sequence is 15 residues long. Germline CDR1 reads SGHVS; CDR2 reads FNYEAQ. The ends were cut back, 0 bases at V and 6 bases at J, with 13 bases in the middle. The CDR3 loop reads CASSLAPLVADTQYF. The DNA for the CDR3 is TGTGCCAGCAGCTTAGCGCCCCTAGTTGCGGATACGCAGTATTTT. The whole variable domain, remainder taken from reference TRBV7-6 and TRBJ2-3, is GAGVSQSPRYKVTKRGQDVALRCDPISGHVSLYWYRQALGQGPEFLTYFNYEAQQDKSGLPNDRFSAERPEGSISTLTIQRTEQRDSAMYRCASSLAPLVADTQYFGPGTRLTVL.

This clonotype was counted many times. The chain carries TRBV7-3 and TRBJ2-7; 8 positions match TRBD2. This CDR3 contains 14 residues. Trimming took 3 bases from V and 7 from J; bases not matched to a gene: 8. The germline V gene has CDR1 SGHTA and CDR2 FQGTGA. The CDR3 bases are TGTGCCAGCAGCTTTGAGGGGCCGGGAGGGGAGCAGTACTTC. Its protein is CASSFEGPGGEQYF.

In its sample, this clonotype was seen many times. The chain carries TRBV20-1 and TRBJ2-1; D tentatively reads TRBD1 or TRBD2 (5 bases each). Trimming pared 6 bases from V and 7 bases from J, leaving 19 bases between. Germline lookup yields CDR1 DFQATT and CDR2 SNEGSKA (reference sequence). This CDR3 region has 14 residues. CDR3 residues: CSADTPQGRNEQFF. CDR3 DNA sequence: TGCAGTGCGGACACTCCTCAGGGACGGAATGAGCAGTTCTTC.

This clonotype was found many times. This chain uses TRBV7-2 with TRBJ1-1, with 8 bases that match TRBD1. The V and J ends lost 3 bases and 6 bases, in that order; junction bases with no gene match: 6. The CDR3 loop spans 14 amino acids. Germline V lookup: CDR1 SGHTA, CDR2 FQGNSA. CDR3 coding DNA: TGTGCCAGCAGCTTCGGACAGGGAAGGGCTGAAGCTTTCTTT. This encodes CASSFGQGRAEAFF. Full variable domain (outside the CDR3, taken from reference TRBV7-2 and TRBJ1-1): GAGVSQSPSNKVTEKGKDVELRCDPISGHTALYWYRQSLGQGLEFLIYFQGNSAPDKSGLPSDRFSAERTGGSVSTLTIQRTQQEDSAVYLCASSFGQGRAEAFFGQGTRLTVV.

The CDR3 spells CASSLQGLGPQHF. CDR3 coding DNA: TGTGCCAGTAGCCTACAGGGCTTGGGGCCCCAGCATTTT. J is TRBJ1-5 and V is TRBV19; TRBD1 might be the D (6 bases). The CDR3 has 13 amino acids. Germline values: CDR1 LNHDA, CDR2 SQIVND (reference sequence). Trimming shortened V by 6 bases and J by 9 bases, and 15 bases separated the two germline ends.

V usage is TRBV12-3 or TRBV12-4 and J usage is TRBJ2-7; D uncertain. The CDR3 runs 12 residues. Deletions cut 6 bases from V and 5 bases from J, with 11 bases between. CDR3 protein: CASSPAANEQYF. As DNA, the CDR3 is TGTGCCAGCAGCCCCGCGGCGAACGAGCAGTACTTC.

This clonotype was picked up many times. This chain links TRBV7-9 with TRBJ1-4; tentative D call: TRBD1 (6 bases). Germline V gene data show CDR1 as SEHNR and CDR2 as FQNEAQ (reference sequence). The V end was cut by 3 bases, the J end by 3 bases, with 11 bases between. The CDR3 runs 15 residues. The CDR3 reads CASSLGGPANEKLFF. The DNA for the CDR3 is TGTGCCAGCAGCTTGGGGGGGCCGGCTAATGAAAAACTGTTTTTT.

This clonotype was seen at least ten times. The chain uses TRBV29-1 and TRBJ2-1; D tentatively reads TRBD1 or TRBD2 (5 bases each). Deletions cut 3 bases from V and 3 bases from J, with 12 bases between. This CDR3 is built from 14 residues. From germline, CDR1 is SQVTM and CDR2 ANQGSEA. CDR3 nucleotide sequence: TGCAGCGTTGATTCGACAGAGGGCTACAATGAGCAGTTCTTC. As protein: CSVDSTEGYNEQFF.

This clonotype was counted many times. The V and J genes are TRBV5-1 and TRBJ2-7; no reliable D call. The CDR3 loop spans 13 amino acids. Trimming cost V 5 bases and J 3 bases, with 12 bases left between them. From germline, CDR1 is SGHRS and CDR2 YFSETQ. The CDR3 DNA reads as TGCGCCAGCAGAGGCGGACGGAACTACGAGCAGTACTTC. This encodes CASRGGRNYEQYF.

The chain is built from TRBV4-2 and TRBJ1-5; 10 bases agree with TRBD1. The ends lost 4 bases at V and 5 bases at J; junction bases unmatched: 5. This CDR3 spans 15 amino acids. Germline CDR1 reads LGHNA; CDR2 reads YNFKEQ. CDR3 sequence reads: CASSRGQGEDQPQHF. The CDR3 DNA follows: TGTGCCAGCAGCCGAGGACAGGGGGAAGATCAGCCCCAGCATTTT.

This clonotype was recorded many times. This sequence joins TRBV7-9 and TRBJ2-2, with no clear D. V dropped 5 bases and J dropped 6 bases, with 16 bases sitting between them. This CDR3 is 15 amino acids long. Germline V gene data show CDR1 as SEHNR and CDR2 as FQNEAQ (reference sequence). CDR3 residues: CASSPLTGQPGELFF. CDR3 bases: TGTGCCAGCAGCCCACTTACGGGTCAGCCCGGGGAGCTGTTTTTT.

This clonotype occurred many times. The CDR3 nucleotides are TGCAGTGCTAGAGGGGACAGGGAGGCTTTCTTT. Its protein is CSARGDREAFF. V is TRBV20-1 and J is TRBJ1-1; 9 nucleotides match TRBD1. Germline values: CDR1 DFQATT, CDR2 SNEGSKA (reference sequence). There are 11 residues in the CDR3. Trimming at V came to 1 base and at J to 11 bases, leaving 2 bases not matched to a gene.

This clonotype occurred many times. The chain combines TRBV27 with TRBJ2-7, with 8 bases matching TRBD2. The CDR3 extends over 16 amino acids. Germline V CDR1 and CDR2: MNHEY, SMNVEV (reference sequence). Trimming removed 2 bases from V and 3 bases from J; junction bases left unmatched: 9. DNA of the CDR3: TGTGCCAGCAGTTTAACCCAGTCCAGCGGGAGCTACGAGCAGTACTTC. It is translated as CASSLTQSSGSYEQYF.